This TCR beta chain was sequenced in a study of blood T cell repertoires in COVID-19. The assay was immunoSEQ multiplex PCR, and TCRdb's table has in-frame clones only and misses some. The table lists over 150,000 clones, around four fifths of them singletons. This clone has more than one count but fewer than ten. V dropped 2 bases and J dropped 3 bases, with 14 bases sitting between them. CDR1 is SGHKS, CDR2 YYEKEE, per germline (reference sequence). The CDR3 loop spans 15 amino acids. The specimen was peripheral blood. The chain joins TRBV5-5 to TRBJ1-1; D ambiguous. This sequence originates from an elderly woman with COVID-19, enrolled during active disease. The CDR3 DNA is TGTGCCAGCAGCTTATTCATCTGGGCCGACACTGAAGCTTTCTTT. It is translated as CASSLFIWADTEAFF.